This T cell receptor beta chain appears in the sequencing data of a study of blood T cell repertoires in COVID-19. Across the study: Acute and convalescent COVID-19 samples came from the United States, Italy and Spain. PBMCs, B-cell-depleted T cells, or T cells were the source of the cDNA or gDNA that made up the material.

Original processing methods: From reference gene primer amplification, estimates of nucleated cell counts were derived. Data came from immunoSEQ multiplex PCR; TCRdb stores just in-frame clones and leaves some out. V and J calls plus clone size are reproduced from that table; the DNA served to infer D and trimming. Of 85,000 to 100,000 clones listed, 90% are singletons. The CDR3 runs to 15 residues. Germline V lookup: CDR1 MNHEY, CDR2 SMNVEV (reference sequence). Trimming shortened V by 5 bases and J by 0 bases, and 13 bases separated the two germline ends. Sequencing was performed on peripheral blood. The TCR was taken from a man aged 55 to 69 with acute or convalescent COVID-19. This chain connects TRBV27 to TRBJ1-2; tentative D call: TRBD1 (5 bases). In DNA form, the CDR3 reads TGTGCCAGCAGTCCGAACAGGATGGCTAACTATGGCTACACCTTC. It yields the protein CASSPNRMANYGYTF.